The text below deals with one T cell receptor beta chain. The antigen is not known. The source of the sample is a study of shared clonotypes between healthy human individuals. Within Nashville, Tennessee resided all donors, each a Caucasian adult. For every subset, genomic DNA was evenly distributed across several immunoSEQ plates. Repertoires were generated with immunoSEQ multiplex PCR, while TCRdb's copy carries only in-frame clones and drops some. The sample holds about 680,000 clones, 55% to 85% seen once. This CDR3 comprises 15 residues. The germline CDR1 and CDR2 sequences are KGHSH and LQKENI. V dropped 2 bases and J dropped 1 base, with 11 bases sitting between them. Regarding the study as a whole: Among four donors, about 5% of naive CD4 clonotypes were found in common. Sequencing depth was expected to influence donor clonotype sharing.

The source is a woman aged 25 to 39 in good health. Input material: memory CD4+ T cells sorted from blood. Specified subset: CD45RA-negative fraction. This chain links TRBV18 with TRBJ1-1; the D gene is possibly TRBD1 (5 bases). The CDR3 here is CASSPKVDTNTEAFF. The CDR3 DNA follows: TGTGCCAGCTCACCAAAAGTGGACACGAACACTGAAGCTTTCTTT.